This T cell receptor beta chain was captured by sequencing in a study of blood T cells in healthy people across ages. This clonotype was detected ten times or more. A much more abundant neighbour one base away suggests this may be a read error. A sample-barcoded 5' primer and a J-beta primer mix were used in a second PCR of roughly 6 to 11 cycles. Each CDR3 protein gets one entry after TCRdb re-called the 5' RACE reads with MiXCR. The table lists approximately 700,000 distinct CDR3 sequences, about 30% of them singletons, with approximately 15% in the top ten. Germline V lookup: CDR1 SGHVS, CDR2 FQNEAQ. The CDR3 is 15 residues long. V lost 1 base and J lost 7; bases outside the gene matches: 9.

V is TRBV7-8 and J is TRBJ2-7, with 8 bases matching TRBD2. The sequence derives from a woman of 80 years or more in good health. Material: blood. The CDR3 region is CASSLVGRGADEQYF. The CDR3 nucleotides read TGTGCCAGCAGCTTAGTAGGGCGGGGGGCGGATGAGCAGTACTTC.